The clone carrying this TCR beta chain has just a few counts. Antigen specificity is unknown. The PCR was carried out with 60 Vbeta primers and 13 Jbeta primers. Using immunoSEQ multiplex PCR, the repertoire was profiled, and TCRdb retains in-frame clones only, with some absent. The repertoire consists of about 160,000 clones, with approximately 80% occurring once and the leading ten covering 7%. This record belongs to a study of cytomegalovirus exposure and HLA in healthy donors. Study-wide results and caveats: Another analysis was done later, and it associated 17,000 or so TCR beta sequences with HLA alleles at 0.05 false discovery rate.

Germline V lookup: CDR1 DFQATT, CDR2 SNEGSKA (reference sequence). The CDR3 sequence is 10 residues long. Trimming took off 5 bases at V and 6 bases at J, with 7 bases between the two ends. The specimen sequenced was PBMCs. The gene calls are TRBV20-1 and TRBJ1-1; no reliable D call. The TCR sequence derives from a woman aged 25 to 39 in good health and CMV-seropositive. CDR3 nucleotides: TGCAGTGCTCGTCGGGCTGAAGCTTTCTTT. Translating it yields CSARRAEAFF.